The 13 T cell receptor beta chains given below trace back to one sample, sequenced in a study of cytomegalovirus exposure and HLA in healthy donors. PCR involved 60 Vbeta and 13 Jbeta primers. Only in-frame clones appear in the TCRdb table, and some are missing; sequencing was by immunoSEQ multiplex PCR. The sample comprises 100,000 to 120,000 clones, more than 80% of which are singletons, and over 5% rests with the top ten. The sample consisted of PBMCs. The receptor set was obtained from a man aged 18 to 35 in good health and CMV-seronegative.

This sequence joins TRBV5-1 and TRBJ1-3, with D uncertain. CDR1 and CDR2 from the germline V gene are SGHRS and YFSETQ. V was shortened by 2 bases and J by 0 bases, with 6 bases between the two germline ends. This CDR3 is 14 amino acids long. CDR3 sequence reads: CASSLQTSGNTIYF. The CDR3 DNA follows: TGCGCCAGCAGCTTACAGACCTCTGGAAACACCATATATTTT.

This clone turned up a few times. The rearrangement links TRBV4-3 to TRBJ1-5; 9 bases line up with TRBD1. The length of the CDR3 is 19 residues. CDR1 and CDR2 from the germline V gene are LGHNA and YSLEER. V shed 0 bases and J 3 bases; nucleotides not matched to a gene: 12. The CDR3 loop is CASSQEALQGAPVNQPQHF. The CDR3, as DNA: TGCGCCAGCAGCCAAGAGGCCCTACAGGGGGCGCCGGTCAATCAGCCCCAGCATTTT.

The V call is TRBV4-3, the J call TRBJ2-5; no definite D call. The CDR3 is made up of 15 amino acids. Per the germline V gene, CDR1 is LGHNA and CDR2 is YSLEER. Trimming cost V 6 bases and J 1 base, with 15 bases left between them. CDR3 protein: CASSKILASQETQYF. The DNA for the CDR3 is TGCGCCAGCAGTAAAATTCTGGCTAGCCAAGAGACCCAGTACTTC.

CDR3 nucleotides: TGTGCCAGCAAACCAGGACTGATGAGCTCCTACGAGCAGTACTTC. Protein: CASKPGLMSSYEQYF. V and J are TRBV6-5 and TRBJ2-7; D perhaps matches TRBD2 (5 bases). This CDR3 has 15 amino acids. CDR1 is MNHEY and CDR2 is SVGAGI in the germline V gene. V lost 7 bases and J 0 bases, leaving 16 bases between the germline ends.

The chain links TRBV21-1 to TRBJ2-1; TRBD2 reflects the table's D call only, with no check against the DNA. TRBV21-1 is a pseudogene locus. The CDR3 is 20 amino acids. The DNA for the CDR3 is TGTGCCAGCAGCACGGCCGGGACTAGCGGGAGTGTCTGTTCCTACAATGAGCAGTTCTTC. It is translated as CASSTAGTSGSVCSYNEQFF.

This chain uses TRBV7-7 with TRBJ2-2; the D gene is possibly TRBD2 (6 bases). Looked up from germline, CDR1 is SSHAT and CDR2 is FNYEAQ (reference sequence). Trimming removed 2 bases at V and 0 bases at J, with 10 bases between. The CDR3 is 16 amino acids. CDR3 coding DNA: TGTGCCAGCAGCTTACTAGCGCCGTCGAACACCGGGGAGCTGTTTTTT. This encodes CASSLLAPSNTGELFF.

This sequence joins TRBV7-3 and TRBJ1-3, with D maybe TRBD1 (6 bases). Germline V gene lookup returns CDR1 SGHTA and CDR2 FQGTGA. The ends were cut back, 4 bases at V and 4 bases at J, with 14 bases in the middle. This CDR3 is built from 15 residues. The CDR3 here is CASSSRGGAGNTIYF. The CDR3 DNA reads TGTGCCAGCAGCTCCCGAGGGGGGGCCGGAAACACCATATATTTT.

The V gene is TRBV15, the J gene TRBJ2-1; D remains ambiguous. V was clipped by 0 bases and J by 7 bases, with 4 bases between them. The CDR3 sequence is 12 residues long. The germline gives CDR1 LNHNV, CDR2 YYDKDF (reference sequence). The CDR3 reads CATSRDLNEQFF. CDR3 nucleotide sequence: TGTGCCACCAGCAGAGATCTTAATGAGCAGTTCTTC. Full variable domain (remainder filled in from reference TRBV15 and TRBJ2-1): DAMVIQNPRYQVTQFGKPVTLSCSQTLNHNVMYWYQQKSSQAPKLLFHYYDKDFNNEADTPDNFQSRRPNTSFCFLDIRSPGLGDTAMYLCATSRDLNEQFFGPGTRLTVL.

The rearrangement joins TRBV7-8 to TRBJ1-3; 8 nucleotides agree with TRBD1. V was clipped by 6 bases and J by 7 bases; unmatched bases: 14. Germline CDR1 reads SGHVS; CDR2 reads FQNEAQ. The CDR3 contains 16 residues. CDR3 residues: CASRISGTGGSNTIYF. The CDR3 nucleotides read TGTGCCAGCAGGATATCCGGGACAGGAGGGTCGAACACCATATATTTT.

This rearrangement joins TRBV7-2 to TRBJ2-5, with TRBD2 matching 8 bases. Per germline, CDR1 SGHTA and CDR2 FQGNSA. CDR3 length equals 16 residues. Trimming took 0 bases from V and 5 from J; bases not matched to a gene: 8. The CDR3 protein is CASSLAGREGGETQYF. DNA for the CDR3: TGTGCCAGCAGCTTAGCGGGACGGGAGGGCGGGGAGACCCAGTACTTC.

CDR3 sequence reads: CASRTGGPGNTIYF. DNA of the CDR3: TGTGCCAGTAGGACAGGGGGGCCTGGAAACACCATATATTTT. The rearrangement links TRBV19 to TRBJ1-3, with 9 positions matching TRBD1. The V and J ends lost 6 bases and 2 bases, in that order; junction bases with no gene match: 2. The CDR3 consists of 14 residues. Germline-derived CDR1 and CDR2 are LNHDA and SQIVND (reference sequence).

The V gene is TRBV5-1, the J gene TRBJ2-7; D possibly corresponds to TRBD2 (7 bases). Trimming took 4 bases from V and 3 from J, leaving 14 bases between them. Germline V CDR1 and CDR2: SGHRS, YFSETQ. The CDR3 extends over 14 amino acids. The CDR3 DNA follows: TGCGCCAGCAGCCCGAGGGGGGGAAACTACGAGCAGTACTTC. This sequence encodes CASSPRGGNYEQYF. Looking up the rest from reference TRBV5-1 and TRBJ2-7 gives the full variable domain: KAGVTQTPRYLIKTRGQQVTLSCSPISGHRSVSWYQQTPGQGLQFLFEYFSETQRNKGNFPGRFSGRQFSNSRSEMNVSTLELGDSALYLCASSPRGGNYEQYFGPGTRLTVT.

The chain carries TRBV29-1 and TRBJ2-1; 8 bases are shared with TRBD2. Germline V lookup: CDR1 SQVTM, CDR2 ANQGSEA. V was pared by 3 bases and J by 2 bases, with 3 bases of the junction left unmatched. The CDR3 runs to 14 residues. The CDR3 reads CSVDLAGAYNEQFF. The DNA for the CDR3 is TGCAGCGTTGATCTAGCGGGTGCCTACAATGAGCAGTTCTTC.